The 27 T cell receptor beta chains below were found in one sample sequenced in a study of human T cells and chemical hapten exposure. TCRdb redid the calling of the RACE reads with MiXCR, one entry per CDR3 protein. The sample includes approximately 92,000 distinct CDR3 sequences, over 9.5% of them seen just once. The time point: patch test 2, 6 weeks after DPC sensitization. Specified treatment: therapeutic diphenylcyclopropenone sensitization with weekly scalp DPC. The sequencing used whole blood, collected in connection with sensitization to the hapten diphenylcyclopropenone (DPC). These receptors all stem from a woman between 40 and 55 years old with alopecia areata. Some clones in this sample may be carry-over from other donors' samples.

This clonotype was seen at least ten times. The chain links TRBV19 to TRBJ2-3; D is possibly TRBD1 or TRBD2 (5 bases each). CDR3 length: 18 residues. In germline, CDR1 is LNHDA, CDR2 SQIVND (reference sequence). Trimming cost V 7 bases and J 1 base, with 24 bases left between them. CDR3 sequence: CASTADWFKRGGTDTQYF. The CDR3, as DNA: TGTGCCAGTACCGCGGACTGGTTCAAGAGGGGAGGCACAGATACGCAGTATTTT.

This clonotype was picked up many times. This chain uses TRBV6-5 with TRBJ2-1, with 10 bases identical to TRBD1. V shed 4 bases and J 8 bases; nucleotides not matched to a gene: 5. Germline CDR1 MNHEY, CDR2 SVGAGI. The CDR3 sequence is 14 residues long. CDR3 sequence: CASSWGQGIYEQFF. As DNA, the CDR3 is TGTGCCAGCAGTTGGGGACAGGGGATATATGAGCAGTTCTTC.

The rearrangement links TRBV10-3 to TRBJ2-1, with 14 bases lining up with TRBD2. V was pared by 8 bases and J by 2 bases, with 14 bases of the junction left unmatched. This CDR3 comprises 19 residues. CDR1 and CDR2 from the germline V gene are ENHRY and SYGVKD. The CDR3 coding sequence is TGTGCCATCCAAAGCCGGACTAGCGGGGGGTCTGGGCCCTACAATGAGCAGTTCTTC. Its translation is CAIQSRTSGGSGPYNEQFF.

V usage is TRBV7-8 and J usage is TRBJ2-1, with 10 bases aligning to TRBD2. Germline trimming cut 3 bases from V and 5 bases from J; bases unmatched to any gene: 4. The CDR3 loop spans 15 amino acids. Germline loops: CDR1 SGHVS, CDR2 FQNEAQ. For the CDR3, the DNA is TGTGCCAGCAGCTTTAGCGGGGGGCCGAACAATGAGCAGTTCTTC. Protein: CASSFSGGPNNEQFF.

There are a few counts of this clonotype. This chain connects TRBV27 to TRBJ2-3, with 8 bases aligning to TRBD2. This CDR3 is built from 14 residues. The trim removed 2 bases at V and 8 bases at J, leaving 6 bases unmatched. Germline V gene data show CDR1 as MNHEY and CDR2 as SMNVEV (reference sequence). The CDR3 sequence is CASSLGAGGVTQYF. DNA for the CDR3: TGTGCCAGCAGTTTAGGGGCGGGAGGCGTTACGCAGTATTTT.

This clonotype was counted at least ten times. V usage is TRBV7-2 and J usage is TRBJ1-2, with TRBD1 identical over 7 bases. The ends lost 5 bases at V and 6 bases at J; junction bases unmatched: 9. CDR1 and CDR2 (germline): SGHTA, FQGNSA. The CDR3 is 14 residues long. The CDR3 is CASSPRQGRDGYTF. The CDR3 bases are TGTGCCAGCAGCCCCCGACAGGGAAGAGATGGCTACACCTTC.

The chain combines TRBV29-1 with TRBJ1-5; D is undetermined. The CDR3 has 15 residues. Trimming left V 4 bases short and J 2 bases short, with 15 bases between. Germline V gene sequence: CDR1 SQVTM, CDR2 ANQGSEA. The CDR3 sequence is CSVVGRREGNQPQHF. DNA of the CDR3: TGCAGCGTTGTTGGACGTAGGGAGGGCAATCAGCCCCAGCATTTT.

The CDR3 DNA sequence: TGTGCCAGCAGTCTCGAAAGGGCGGGGACGGGGGATACGCAGTATTTT. Amino acids: CASSLERAGTGDTQYF. The rearrangement uses TRBV6-1 and TRBJ2-3; D may be TRBD2 (6 bases). The CDR3 spans 16 residues. CDR1 MNHNS and CDR2 SASEGT come from the germline V gene. V was trimmed by 5 bases and J by 6 bases, leaving 21 bases between them.

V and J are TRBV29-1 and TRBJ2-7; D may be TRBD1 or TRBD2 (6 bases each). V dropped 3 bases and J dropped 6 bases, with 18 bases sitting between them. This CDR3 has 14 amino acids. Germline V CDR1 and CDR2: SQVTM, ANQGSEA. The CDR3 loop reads CSVEGLNGGLEQYF. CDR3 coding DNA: TGCAGCGTTGAGGGCCTAAATGGGGGGCTCGAGCAGTACTTC.

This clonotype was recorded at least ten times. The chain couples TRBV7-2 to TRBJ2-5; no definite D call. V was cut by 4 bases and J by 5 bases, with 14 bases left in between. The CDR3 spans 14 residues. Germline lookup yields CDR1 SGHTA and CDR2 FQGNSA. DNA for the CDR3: TGTGCCAGCAGCTCCCCCCGTCTTGGGGAGACCCAGTACTTC. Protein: CASSSPRLGETQYF.

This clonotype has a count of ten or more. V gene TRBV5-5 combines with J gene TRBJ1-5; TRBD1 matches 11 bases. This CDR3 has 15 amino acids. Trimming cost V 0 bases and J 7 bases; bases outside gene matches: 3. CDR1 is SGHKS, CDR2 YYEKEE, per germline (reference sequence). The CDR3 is CASSLAGTGGQPQHF. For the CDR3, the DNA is TGTGCCAGCAGCTTGGCCGGGACAGGGGGACAGCCCCAGCATTTT.

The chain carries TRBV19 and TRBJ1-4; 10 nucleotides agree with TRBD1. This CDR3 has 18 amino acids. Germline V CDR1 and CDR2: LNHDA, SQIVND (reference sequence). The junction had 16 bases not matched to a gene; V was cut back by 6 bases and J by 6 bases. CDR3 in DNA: TGTGCCAGTAGGGAAGAGACAGGGGGCGATTGGAATTATGAAAAACTGTTTTTT. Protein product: CASREETGGDWNYEKLFF.

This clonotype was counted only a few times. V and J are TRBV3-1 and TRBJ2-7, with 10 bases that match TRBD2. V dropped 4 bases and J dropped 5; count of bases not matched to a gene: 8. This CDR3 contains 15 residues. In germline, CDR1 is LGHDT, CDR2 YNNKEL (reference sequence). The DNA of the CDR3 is TGTGCCAGCAGCCTTTCTAGCGGGAGTACGGACGAGCAGTACTTC. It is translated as CASSLSSGSTDEQYF.

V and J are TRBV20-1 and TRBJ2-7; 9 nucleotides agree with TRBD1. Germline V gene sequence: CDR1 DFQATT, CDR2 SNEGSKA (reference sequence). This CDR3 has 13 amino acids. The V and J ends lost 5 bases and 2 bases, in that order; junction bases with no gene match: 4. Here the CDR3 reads CSADRDRAYEQYF. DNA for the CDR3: TGCAGTGCTGACCGGGACAGGGCCTACGAGCAGTACTTC.

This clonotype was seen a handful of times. CDR3 in DNA: TGTGCCAGCAGCTTGATTACAGACCCATATAGCAATCAGCCCCAGCATTTT. As protein: CASSLITDPYSNQPQHF. The V and J genes are TRBV5-4 and TRBJ1-5; D is ambiguous. V was cut by 1 base and J by 0 bases, with 14 bases left in between. The CDR3 has 17 residues. Per the germline V gene, CDR1 is SGHNT and CDR2 is YYREEE (reference sequence).

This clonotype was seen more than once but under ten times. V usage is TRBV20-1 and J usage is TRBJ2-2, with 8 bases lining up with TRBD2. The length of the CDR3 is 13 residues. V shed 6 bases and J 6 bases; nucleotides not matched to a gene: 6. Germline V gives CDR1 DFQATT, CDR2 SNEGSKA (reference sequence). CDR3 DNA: TGCAGTGCGGGGGGACTAGATGCCGGGGAGCTGTTTTTT. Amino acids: CSAGGLDAGELFF.

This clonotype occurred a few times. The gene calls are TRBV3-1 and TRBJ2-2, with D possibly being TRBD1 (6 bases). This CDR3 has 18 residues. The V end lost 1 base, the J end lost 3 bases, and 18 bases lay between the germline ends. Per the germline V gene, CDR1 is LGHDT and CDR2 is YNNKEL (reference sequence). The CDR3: CASSQGGQRTAYTGELFF. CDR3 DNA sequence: TGTGCCAGCAGCCAAGGGGGTCAAAGGACAGCCTACACCGGGGAGCTGTTTTTT.

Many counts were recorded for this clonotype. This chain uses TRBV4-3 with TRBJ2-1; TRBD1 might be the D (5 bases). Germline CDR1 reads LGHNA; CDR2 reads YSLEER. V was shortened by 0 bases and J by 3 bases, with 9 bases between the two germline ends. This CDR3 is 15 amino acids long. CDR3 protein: CASSQDGARYNEQFF. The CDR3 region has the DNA TGCGCCAGCAGCCAAGATGGGGCTCGCTACAATGAGCAGTTCTTC.

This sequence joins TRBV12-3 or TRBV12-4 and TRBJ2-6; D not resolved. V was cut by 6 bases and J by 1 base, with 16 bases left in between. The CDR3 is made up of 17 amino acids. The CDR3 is CASSLRAGYSGANVLTF. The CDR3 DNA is TGTGCCAGCAGCCTCCGGGCTGGGTATTCTGGGGCCAACGTCCTGACTTTC.

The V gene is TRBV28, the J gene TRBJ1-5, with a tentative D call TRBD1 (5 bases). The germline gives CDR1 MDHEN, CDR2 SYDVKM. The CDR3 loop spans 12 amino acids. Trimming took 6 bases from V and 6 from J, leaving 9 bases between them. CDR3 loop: CASRPGSQPQHF. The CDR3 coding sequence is TGTGCCAGCAGGCCAGGGAGTCAGCCCCAGCATTTT.

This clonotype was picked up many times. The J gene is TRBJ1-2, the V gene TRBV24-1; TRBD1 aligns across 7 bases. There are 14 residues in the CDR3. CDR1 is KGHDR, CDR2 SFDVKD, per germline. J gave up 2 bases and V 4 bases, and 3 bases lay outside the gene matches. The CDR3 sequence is CATSEPTGNYGYTF. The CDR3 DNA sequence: TGTGCCACCAGTGAGCCGACAGGGAACTATGGCTACACCTTC.

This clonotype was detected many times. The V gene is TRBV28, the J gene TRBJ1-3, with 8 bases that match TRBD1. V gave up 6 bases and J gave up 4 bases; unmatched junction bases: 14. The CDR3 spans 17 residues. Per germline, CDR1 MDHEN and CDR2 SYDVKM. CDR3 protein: CASSSLPQGAAGNTIYF. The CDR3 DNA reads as TGTGCCAGCAGCTCTTTGCCCCAGGGGGCTGCCGGAAACACCATATATTTT. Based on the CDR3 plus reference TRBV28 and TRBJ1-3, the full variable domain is DVKVTQSSRYLVKRTGEKVFLECVQDMDHENMFWYRQDPGLGLRLIYFSYDVKMKEKGDIPEGYSVSREKKERFSLILESASTNQTSMYLCASSSLPQGAAGNTIYFGEGSWLTVV.

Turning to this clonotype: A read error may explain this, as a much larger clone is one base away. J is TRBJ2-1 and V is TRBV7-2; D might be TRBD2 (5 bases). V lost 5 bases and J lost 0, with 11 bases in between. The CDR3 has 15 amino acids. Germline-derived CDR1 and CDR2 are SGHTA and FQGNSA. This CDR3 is CASSEDSSSYNEQFF. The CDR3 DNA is TGTGCCAGCAGCGAGGACTCGAGCTCCTACAATGAGCAGTTCTTC.

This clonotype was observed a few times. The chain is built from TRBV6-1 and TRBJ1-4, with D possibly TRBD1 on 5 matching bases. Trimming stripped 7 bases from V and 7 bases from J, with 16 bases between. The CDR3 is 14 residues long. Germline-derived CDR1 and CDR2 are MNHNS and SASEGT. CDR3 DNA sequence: TGTGCCAGCACCCCCGGTGGAAGGGGTGAAAAACTGTTTTTT. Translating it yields CASTPGGRGEKLFF.

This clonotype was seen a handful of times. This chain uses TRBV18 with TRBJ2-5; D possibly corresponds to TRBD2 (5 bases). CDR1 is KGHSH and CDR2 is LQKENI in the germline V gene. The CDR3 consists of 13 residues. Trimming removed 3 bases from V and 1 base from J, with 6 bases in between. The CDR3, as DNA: TGTGCCAGCTCACCGACTATCCAAGAGACCCAGTACTTC. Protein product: CASSPTIQETQYF.

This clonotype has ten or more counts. The CDR3 region is CASNLRGERTDTQYF. The DNA for the CDR3 is TGTGCCAGCAACCTCCGAGGGGAGCGCACAGATACGCAGTATTTT. This chain joins TRBV12-3 or TRBV12-4 and TRBJ2-3; D is possibly TRBD1 or TRBD2 (5 bases each). The CDR3 has 15 amino acids. Trimming cost V 7 bases and J 1 base, with 15 bases left between them.

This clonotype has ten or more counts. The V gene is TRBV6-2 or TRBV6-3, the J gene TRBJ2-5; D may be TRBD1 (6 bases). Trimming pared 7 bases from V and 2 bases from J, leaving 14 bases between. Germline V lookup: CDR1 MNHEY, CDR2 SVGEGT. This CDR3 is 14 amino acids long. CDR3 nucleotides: TGTGCCAGCACCCGTCGGACAGTACAAGAGACCCAGTACTTC. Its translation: CASTRRTVQETQYF.